Below, one T cell receptor beta chain is given with its context. No antigen is known for it. The sample originates from a study of cytotoxic CD8 clonotypes in ibrutinib-treated CLL. Whole-study context: Of the patients, about a dozen were relapsed/refractory, over 14 treatment-naive and roughly 17 IGHV unmutated. The samples contained approximately 280,000 productive templates on average. They also contained an average of approximately 94,000 productive rearrangements.

Germline CDR1 is KGHSH and CDR2 is LQKENI. V dropped 0 bases and J dropped 5; count of bases not matched to a gene: 5. This CDR3 comprises 15 residues. Whole-study findings and limits: Public clonotypes, found uncommonly, either contracted or stayed stable on treatment.

For TCR beta libraries, roughly 2 micrograms of genomic DNA were obtained from cryopreserved PBMCs. Generated by immunoSEQ multiplex PCR, the TCRdb table keeps only in-frame clones and is missing some. The table has 250,000 or so clones, 60% to 75% seen once. The source is a human donor with chronic lymphocytic leukemia. This chain links TRBV18 with TRBJ2-7, with TRBD2 identical over 9 bases. The specimen comprised PBMCs, sampled after 24 months of ibrutinib treatment. CDR3 DNA sequence: TGTGCCAGCTCACCACCTAGCGGGAGTACCCACGAGCAGTACTTC. Its translation: CASSPPSGSTHEQYF.